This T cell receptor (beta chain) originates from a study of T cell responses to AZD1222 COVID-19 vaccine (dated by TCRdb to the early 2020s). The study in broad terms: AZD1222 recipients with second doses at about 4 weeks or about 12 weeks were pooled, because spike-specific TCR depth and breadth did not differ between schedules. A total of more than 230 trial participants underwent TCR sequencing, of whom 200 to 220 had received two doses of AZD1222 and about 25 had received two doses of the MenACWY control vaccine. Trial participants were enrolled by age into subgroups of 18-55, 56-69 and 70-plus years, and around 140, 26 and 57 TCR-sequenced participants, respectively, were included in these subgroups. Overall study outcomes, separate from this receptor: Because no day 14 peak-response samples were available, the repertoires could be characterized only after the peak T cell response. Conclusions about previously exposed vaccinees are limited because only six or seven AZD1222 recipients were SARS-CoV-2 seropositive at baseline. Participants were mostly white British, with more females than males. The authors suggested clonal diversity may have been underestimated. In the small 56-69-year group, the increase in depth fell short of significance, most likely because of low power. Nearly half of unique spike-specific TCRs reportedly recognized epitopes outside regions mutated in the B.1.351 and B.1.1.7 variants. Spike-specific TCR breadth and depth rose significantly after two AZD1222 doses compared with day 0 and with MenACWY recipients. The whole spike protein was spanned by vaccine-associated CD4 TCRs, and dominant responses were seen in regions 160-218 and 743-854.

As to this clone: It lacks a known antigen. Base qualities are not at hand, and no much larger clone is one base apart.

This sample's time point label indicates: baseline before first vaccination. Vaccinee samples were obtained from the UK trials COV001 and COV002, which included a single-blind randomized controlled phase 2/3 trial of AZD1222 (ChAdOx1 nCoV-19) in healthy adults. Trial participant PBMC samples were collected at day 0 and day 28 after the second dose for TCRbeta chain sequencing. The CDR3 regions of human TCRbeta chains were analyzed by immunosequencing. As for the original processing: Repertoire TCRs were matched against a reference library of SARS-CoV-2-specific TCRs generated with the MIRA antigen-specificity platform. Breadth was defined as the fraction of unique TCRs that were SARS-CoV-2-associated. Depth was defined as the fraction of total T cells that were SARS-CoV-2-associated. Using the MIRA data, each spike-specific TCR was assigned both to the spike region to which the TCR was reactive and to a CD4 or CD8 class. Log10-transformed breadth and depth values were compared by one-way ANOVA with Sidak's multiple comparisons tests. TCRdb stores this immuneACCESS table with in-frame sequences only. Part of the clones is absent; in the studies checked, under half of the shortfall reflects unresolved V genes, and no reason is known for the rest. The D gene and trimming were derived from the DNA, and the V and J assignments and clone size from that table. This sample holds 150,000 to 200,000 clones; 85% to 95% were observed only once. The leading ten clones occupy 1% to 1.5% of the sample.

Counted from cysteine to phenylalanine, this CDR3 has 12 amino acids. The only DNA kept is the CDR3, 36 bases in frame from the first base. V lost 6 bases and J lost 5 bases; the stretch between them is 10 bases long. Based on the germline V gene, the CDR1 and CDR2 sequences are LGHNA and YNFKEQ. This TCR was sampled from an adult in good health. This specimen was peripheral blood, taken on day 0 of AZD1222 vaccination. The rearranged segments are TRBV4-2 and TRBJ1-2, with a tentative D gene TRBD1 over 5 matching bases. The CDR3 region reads CASSIDSYGYTF. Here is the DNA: TGTGCCAGCAGTATTGACAGTTATGGCTACACCTTC.